The 14 T cell receptor beta chains reported below all come from one sample, sequenced in a study of T-cell reconstitution after alpha-beta-depleted transplantation in children. Library preparation (for TCRbeta) was performed with unique molecular identifiers. MiXCR, run by TCRdb on the PCR reads, gives a single entry per CDR3 protein. The table lists about 500,000 distinct CDR3 sequences, about 33% of them singletons. The material sequenced was PBMCs from the stem cell graft donor, taken from the stem cell graft. The source of these receptors is a human donor who donated a stem cell graft to a child with aplastic anemia.

CDR3 coding DNA: TGTGCCAGCAGTGCTTACCGGCGGGGGAACACTGAAGCTTTCTTT. As protein: CASSAYRRGNTEAFF. The chain employs TRBV6-1 and TRBJ1-1; no reliable D call. Looked up from germline, CDR1 is MNHNS and CDR2 is SASEGT. With 4 bases removed from V and 1 base from J, the gap between germline ends came to 13 bases. This CDR3 is 15 amino acids long.

This clonotype was observed a few times. The J gene is TRBJ2-1, the V gene TRBV6-1; 13 nucleotides match TRBD2. V dropped 6 bases and J dropped 7; count of bases not matched to a gene: 12. This CDR3 has 17 residues. Germline-derived CDR1 and CDR2 are MNHNS and SASEGT. CDR3 in amino acids: CASSPTSGREPWNEQFF. For the CDR3, the DNA is TGTGCCAGCAGCCCTACTAGCGGGAGGGAGCCGTGGAATGAGCAGTTCTTC.

The sample holds many counts of this clonotype. The chain uses TRBV7-9 and TRBJ1-1; D gene uncertain. In germline, CDR1 is SEHNR, CDR2 FQNEAQ (reference sequence). There are 13 residues in the CDR3. Trimming left V 4 bases short and J 1 base short, with 7 bases between. The CDR3 sequence is CASSWTRNTEAFF. CDR3 in DNA: TGTGCCAGCAGCTGGACTCGGAACACTGAAGCTTTCTTT. Full variable domain (rest looked up from reference TRBV7-9 and TRBJ1-1): DTGVSQNPRHKITKRGQNVTFRCDPISEHNRLYWYRQTLGQGPEFLTYFQNEAQLEKSRLLSDRFSAERPKGSFSTLEIQRTEQGDSAMYLCASSWTRNTEAFFGQGTRLTVV.

The chain has TRBV5-1 and TRBJ1-1; 10 bases fit TRBD1. CDR3 size: 15 residues. With V trimmed by 2 bases and J by 8 bases, 9 bases remained unmatched. Germline assignment: CDR1 SGHRS and CDR2 YFSETQ. CDR3 sequence (DNA): TGCGCCAGCAGCTTATCAAAAGGGACAGGGGTCGAAGCTTTCTTT. Amino acids: CASSLSKGTGVEAFF.

This clonotype has more than one count but fewer than ten. The chain combines TRBV18 with TRBJ1-5, with TRBD1 matching over 7 bases. J gave up 6 bases and V 3 bases, and 2 bases lay outside the gene matches. Looked up from germline, CDR1 is KGHSH and CDR2 is LQKENI. The CDR3 covers 13 residues. The CDR3 region has the DNA TGTGCCAGCTCACCCTGGGACAGTCAGCCCCAGCATTTT. It codes for CASSPWDSQPQHF.

This clonotype was seen a few times. The chain combines TRBV27 with TRBJ1-1; D is ambiguous. This CDR3 is 11 amino acids long. In germline, CDR1 is MNHEY, CDR2 SMNVEV (reference sequence). V was cut by 8 bases and J by 4 bases, with 8 bases left in between. CDR3 in amino acids: CASHLGTEAFF. The DNA for the CDR3 is TGTGCCAGCCACCTTGGCACTGAAGCTTTCTTT.

The chain combines TRBV7-3 with TRBJ1-1, with D hard to call. Deletions cut 0 bases from V and 4 bases from J, with 9 bases between. There are 14 residues in the CDR3. Germline CDR1 is SGHTA and CDR2 is FQGTGA. This CDR3 is CASSLTGAVTEAFF. As DNA, the CDR3 is TGTGCCAGCAGCTTAACTGGAGCGGTCACTGAAGCTTTCTTT.

The J gene is TRBJ2-4, the V gene TRBV29-1, with TRBD1 identical over 7 bases. The CDR3 length is 16 residues. J was trimmed by 1 base and V by 4 bases; bases with no gene match: 10. The germline V gene has CDR1 SQVTM and CDR2 ANQGSEA. The CDR3 sequence is CSVGLQGSLAKNIQYF. The CDR3 nucleotides are TGCAGCGTTGGACTACAGGGGTCTCTTGCCAAAAACATTCAGTACTTC.

This sequence joins TRBV5-1 and TRBJ2-3, with TRBD2 identical over 9 bases. CDR1 and CDR2 (germline): SGHRS, YFSETQ. The CDR3 has 17 residues. Unmatched junction bases numbered 5, after V lost 0 bases and J lost 0 bases. This CDR3 reads CASSLALTSGSTDTQYF. The CDR3 bases are TGCGCCAGCAGCTTGGCTTTGACTAGCGGTAGCACAGATACGCAGTATTTT.

The rearrangement uses TRBV28 and TRBJ1-6; TRBD1 matches at 7 bases. The CDR3 consists of 14 residues. Germline V CDR1 and CDR2: MDHEN, SYDVKM. J gave up 8 bases and V 8 bases, and 9 bases lay outside the gene matches. CDR3 nucleotides: TGTGCCAGCGGAACAGGGGTTGGGTATTCACCCCTCCACTTT. Encoded protein: CASGTGVGYSPLHF.

This rearrangement joins TRBV11-2 to TRBJ2-7; D not resolved. Germline V gene data show CDR1 as SGHAT and CDR2 as FQNNGV. V lost 5 bases and J lost 2, with 22 bases in between. The CDR3 extends over 17 amino acids. CDR3 DNA sequence: TGTGCCAGCAGCCCCTTCCAGGCACAGACCCTTGCCTACGAGCAGTACTTC. Its translation: CASSPFQAQTLAYEQYF.

The chain carries TRBV28 and TRBJ2-7, with no clear D. Germline-derived CDR1 and CDR2 are MDHEN and SYDVKM. There are 12 residues in the CDR3. V lost 5 bases to trimming and J lost 3 bases, with 8 bases between them. The CDR3 nucleotides read TGTGCCAGCAGTACTCAACTCTACGAGCAGTACGTC. It encodes CASSTQLYEQYV.

This chain uses TRBV5-1 with TRBJ2-1; perhaps TRBD2 as D (6 bases). The CDR3 covers 15 residues. The germline gives CDR1 SGHRS, CDR2 YFSETQ. Trimming removed 2 bases from V and 9 bases from J, with 18 bases in between. CDR3 in DNA: TGCGCCAGCAGCTTAGGCGGGGAGCGAGGGTTTGAGCAGTTCTTC. Translating it yields CASSLGGERGFEQFF.

This chain connects TRBV6-2 or TRBV6-3 to TRBJ2-1; 9 positions match TRBD2. The germline CDR1 and CDR2 sequences are MNHEY and SVGEGT. V lost 4 bases and J lost 7; bases outside the gene matches: 11. CDR3 size: 16 residues. CDR3 DNA sequence: TGTGCCAGCAGTTCGATTCTAGCGGGAACTGAGAATGAGCAGTTCTTC. It encodes CASSSILAGTENEQFF.